The 21 T cell receptor beta chains presented below share a single source sample, sequenced in a study of blood T cell repertoires in COVID-19. Sequencing was performed with immunoSEQ multiplex PCR; in TCRdb, only in-frame clones are kept and a portion is missing. The sample includes about 250,000 clones, under 85% seen only once; the top ten take approximately 0.94%. The sample taken for sequencing was peripheral blood. All receptors derive from a human donor with COVID-19, enrolled during active disease. The donor label of this sample is uncertain.

J is TRBJ1-1 and V is TRBV19; TRBD1 aligns across 8 bases. There are 15 residues in the CDR3. Germline CDR1 and CDR2: LNHDA and SQIVND (reference sequence). After removal of 0 bases from V and 3 bases from J, the junction contained 3 bases not matched to a gene. The CDR3 bases are TGTGCCAGTAGTATAGATAAGACAGGGGACACTGAAGCTTTCTTT. It encodes CASSIDKTGDTEAFF.

The chain recombines TRBV7-3 with TRBJ2-1, with 12 positions matching TRBD2. Losses at the gene ends were 1 base for V and 9 bases for J; bases not matched to a gene: 4. Germline-derived CDR1 and CDR2 are SGHTA and FQGTGA. The CDR3 sequence is 15 residues long. The CDR3 reads CASSLSLAGGGEQFF. CDR3 in DNA: TGTGCCAGCAGCTTAAGTCTAGCGGGAGGGGGTGAGCAGTTCTTC.

V and J are TRBV11-1 and TRBJ2-7; 10 bases line up with TRBD2. The CDR3 spans 15 residues. Losses at the gene ends were 5 bases for V and 0 bases for J; bases not matched to a gene: 4. Germline V lookup: CDR1 SGHAT, CDR2 FQDESV (reference sequence). The CDR3 reads CASSGRLAGSYEQYF. The DNA for the CDR3 is TGTGCCAGCAGCGGAAGACTAGCGGGCTCCTACGAGCAGTACTTC.

This clone was observed a few times. The chain recombines TRBV6-1 with TRBJ1-6; D is unresolved. Per the germline V gene, CDR1 is MNHNS and CDR2 is SASEGT. This CDR3 is 16 amino acids long. Trimming shortened V by 3 bases and J by 7 bases, and 16 bases separated the two germline ends. The chain's CDR3 is CASSELGGPPNSPLHF. The CDR3 bases are TGTGCCAGCAGTGAGTTGGGAGGACCTCCGAATTCACCCCTCCACTTT.

The V gene is TRBV6-1, the J gene TRBJ2-2, with D perhaps matching TRBD1 (6 bases). The V end was cut by 4 bases, the J end by 1 base, with 16 bases between. There are 17 residues in the CDR3. Germline assignment: CDR1 MNHNS and CDR2 SASEGT. The CDR3, as DNA: TGTGCCAGCAGTGGTAGTGGGGGCAGGTTGAACACCGGGGAGCTGTTTTTT. It translates to CASSGSGGRLNTGELFF.

This chain links TRBV18 with TRBJ1-2; 7 nucleotides match TRBD1. The V gene's germline CDR1 is KGHSH and CDR2 LQKENI. The CDR3 extends over 13 amino acids. V lost 1 base to trimming and J lost 8 bases; unmatched junction nucleotides: 4. The CDR3 DNA follows: TGTGCCAGCTCACCACAGGGGGCGAAGGGCTACACCTTC. Its protein is CASSPQGAKGYTF.

The chain joins TRBV6-5 to TRBJ2-3, with 8 bases identical to TRBD1. Unmatched junction bases numbered 4, after V lost 6 bases and J lost 2 bases. The CDR3 has 14 residues. The germline CDR1 and CDR2 sequences are MNHEY and SVGAGI. CDR3 amino acids: CASSRDRTTDTQYF. The CDR3 DNA is TGTGCCAGCAGCAGGGACAGGACCACAGATACGCAGTATTTT.

As DNA, the CDR3 is TGCGCCAGCAGCCAAGGGACAGGGGTGTATAGCAATCAGCCCCAGCATTTT. This encodes CASSQGTGVYSNQPQHF. This chain links TRBV4-3 with TRBJ1-5; 9 nucleotides match TRBD1. The V gene's germline CDR1 is LGHNA and CDR2 YSLEER. J gave up 0 bases and V 1 base, and 4 bases lay outside the gene matches. The CDR3 runs to 17 residues.

This clone was counted once. This chain uses TRBV28 with TRBJ2-5, with D tentatively TRBD1 (7 bases). Germline CDR1 is MDHEN and CDR2 is SYDVKM. V dropped 5 bases and J dropped 4 bases, with 14 bases sitting between them. The CDR3 spans 14 residues. CDR3 DNA: TGTGCCAGCAGTACTTCCAGGGGGGCAGAGACCCAGTACTTC. This encodes CASSTSRGAETQYF.

This clone was observed a single time. CDR3 protein: CSVGGTNYGETQYF. Here the CDR3 DNA reads TGCAGCGTTGGCGGGACCAACTATGGGGAGACCCAGTACTTC. The genes are TRBV29-1 and TRBJ2-5, with D tentatively TRBD2 (6 bases). V lost 4 bases and J lost 5, with 17 bases in between. Germline V gene sequence: CDR1 SQVTM, CDR2 ANQGSEA. The CDR3 runs to 14 residues.

V usage is TRBV18 and J usage is TRBJ2-7; 7 positions match TRBD1. The CDR3 is 13 amino acids. V gave up 3 bases and J gave up 3 bases; unmatched junction bases: 2. Germline assignment: CDR1 KGHSH and CDR2 LQKENI. Here the CDR3 reads CASSPSGGYEQYF. The CDR3 DNA reads as TGTGCCAGCTCACCTTCAGGGGGCTACGAGCAGTACTTC.

This sequence joins TRBV9 and TRBJ2-7; D remains unclear. From germline, CDR1 is SGDLS and CDR2 YYNGEE. This CDR3 has 15 amino acids. The V and J ends lost 1 base and 0 bases respectively, with 11 bases between them. The CDR3, as DNA: TGTGCCAGCAGCGTATCAGATAGGAGCTCCTACGAGCAGTACTTC. Amino acid sequence: CASSVSDRSSYEQYF.

Turning to this clone: Other DNA sequences within the sample encode an identical CDR3. This chain joins TRBV7-2 and TRBJ1-3; D is unclear. V lost 1 base and J lost 4, with 8 bases in between. CDR1 is SGHTA and CDR2 is FQGNSA in the germline V gene. This CDR3 contains 14 residues. Written as DNA, the CDR3 is TGTGCCAGCAGCTTAGTTCCGGAGGGAAACACCATATATTTT. This gives the protein CASSLVPEGNTIYF.

A few counts support this clone. The gene calls are TRBV7-2 and TRBJ1-2; D perhaps matches TRBD1 (5 bases). The CDR3 is 14 amino acids. Trimming cost V 4 bases and J 7 bases, with 16 bases left between them. CDR1 is SGHTA and CDR2 is FQGNSA in the germline V gene. The CDR3 DNA reads TGTGCCAGCAGCTCCTCACCGGGGGTGTTTGGCTACACCTTC. It yields the protein CASSSSPGVFGYTF.

J is TRBJ2-7 and V is TRBV28, with a tentative D call TRBD2 (7 bases). Germline V lookup: CDR1 MDHEN, CDR2 SYDVKM. The V end was cut by 8 bases, the J end by 7 bases, with 24 bases between. The CDR3 is 15 residues long. CDR3 in amino acids: CASRDKEGEGREQYF. The CDR3, as DNA: TGTGCCAGCCGAGATAAGGAGGGGGAGGGAAGGGAGCAGTACTTC.

The V and J genes are TRBV6-6 and TRBJ2-1; D uncertain. Germline-derived CDR1 and CDR2 are MNHNY and SVGAGI (reference sequence). There are 16 residues in the CDR3. Between the trimmed V and J ends, which lost 0 bases and 0 bases, there was a span of 9 bases. For the CDR3, the DNA is TGTGCCAGCAGTTACTCGGCGGTTAGCTCCTACAATGAGCAGTTCTTC. Translation: CASSYSAVSSYNEQFF.

The J gene is TRBJ1-2, the V gene TRBV5-4; 8 bases line up with TRBD1. The CDR3 loop spans 15 amino acids. V was pared by 2 bases and J by 7 bases, with 10 bases of the junction left unmatched. Germline loops: CDR1 SGHNT, CDR2 YYREEE (reference sequence). The DNA for the CDR3 is TGTGCCAGCAGCTTCATGTGGCAGGGGGCTGGTGGCTACACCTTC. Protein sequence: CASSFMWQGAGGYTF.

The chain recombines TRBV19 with TRBJ2-3, with 8 nucleotides matching TRBD2. Germline V gene data show CDR1 as LNHDA and CDR2 as SQIVND (reference sequence). This CDR3 has 14 residues. V lost 9 bases, J lost 5 bases, and 10 bases stayed unmatched. In nucleotides, the CDR3 is TGTGCCAGCAGGTCAGCGGGAGAGCGAGATACGCAGTATTTT. Translating it yields CASRSAGERDTQYF. The full variable domain, in which reference TRBV19 and TRBJ2-3 provide the parts outside the CDR3, is DGGITQSPKYLFRKEGQNVTLSCEQNLNHDAMYWYRQDPGQGLRLIYYSQIVNDFQKGDIAEGYSVSREKKESFPLTVTSAQKNPTAFYLCASRSAGERDTQYFGPGTRLTVL.

V gene TRBV3-1 (or the pseudogene TRBV3-2) combines with J gene TRBJ2-5, with 7 bases identical to TRBD2. V lost 6 bases to trimming and J lost 3 bases; unmatched junction nucleotides: 10. The germline CDR1 and CDR2 sequences are LGHDT and YNNKEL (reference sequence). The CDR3 has 15 amino acids. In nucleotides, the CDR3 is TGTGCCAGCAGGTGTAGAGGGGCGGGGGAAGAGACCCAGTACTTC. As protein: CASRCRGAGEETQYF.

The J gene is TRBJ1-2, the V gene TRBV7-8, with 7 positions matching TRBD1. The CDR3 length is 15 residues. Per the germline V gene, CDR1 is SGHVS and CDR2 is FQNEAQ. The V gene end was trimmed by 8 bases and the J gene end by 4 bases; junction bases not matched to a gene: 13. The CDR3 loop reads CASGFGTVYAYGYTF. In DNA form, the CDR3 reads TGTGCCAGCGGATTCGGGACAGTATATGCCTATGGCTACACCTTC.

The chain carries TRBV18 and TRBJ1-4; D gene unclear. Trimming shortened V by 3 bases and J by 7 bases, and 15 bases separated the two germline ends. The length of the CDR3 is 15 residues. CDR1 is KGHSH, CDR2 LQKENI, per germline. This chain's CDR3 is CASSPYGLVPEKLFF. The DNA of the CDR3 is TGTGCCAGCTCACCCTACGGACTGGTACCTGAAAAACTGTTTTTT.